Listed here are 15 T cell receptor beta chains from one sample, sequenced in a study of blood T cell repertoires in COVID-19. The method was immunoSEQ multiplex PCR; TCRdb's version includes in-frame clones alone and lacks a portion of them. The table has under 60,000 clones, 91% seen once. The sample consisted of peripheral blood. The receptors come from a man aged 50-59 years with active COVID-19.

The chain is built from TRBV7-9 and TRBJ2-5; 14 bases fit TRBD2. This CDR3 is 19 amino acids long. V shed 2 bases and J 4 bases; nucleotides not matched to a gene: 12. CDR1 and CDR2 (germline): SEHNR, FQNEAQ (reference sequence). The CDR3 coding sequence is TGTGCCAGCAGCTTATGGTCGCGGACTAGCGGGAGGAGGGCAGAGACCCAGTACTTC. It specifies CASSLWSRTSGRRAETQYF.

This clone has a handful of counts. The CDR3, as DNA: TGTGCCAGCAGCGGCAGCGGGGCAAAGCCTTTTGGAAACACCATATATTTT. It yields the protein CASSGSGAKPFGNTIYF. The chain has TRBV5-4 and TRBJ1-3; the D gene is possibly TRBD1 (5 bases). Trimming took off 4 bases at V and 3 bases at J, with 20 bases between the two ends. The CDR3 totals 17 residues. Germline V gives CDR1 SGHNT, CDR2 YYREEE (reference sequence).

The CDR3 DNA sequence: TGTGCCAGCAGCCCAAGACTAGAGTCCAGTTACGAGCAGTACTTC. Its protein product is CASSPRLESSYEQYF. The V call is TRBV11-2, the J call TRBJ2-7, with a weak D call TRBD2 (6 bases). V gave up 5 bases and J gave up 4 bases, with 18 bases separating them. Germline-derived CDR1 and CDR2 are SGHAT and FQNNGV. The CDR3 is 15 residues long.

This chain links TRBV4-2 with TRBJ2-1, with 8 positions matching TRBD1. Germline CDR1 and CDR2: LGHNA and YNFKEQ. The CDR3 covers 16 residues. Trimming cost V 3 bases and J 1 base; bases outside gene matches: 5. In DNA, the CDR3 is TGTGCCAGCAGCCAGCCCGACAGGGGTTCCTACAATGAGCAGTTCTTC. This gives the protein CASSQPDRGSYNEQFF.

The chain couples TRBV25-1 to TRBJ1-2; D possibly corresponds to TRBD1 (5 bases). Germline V CDR1 and CDR2: MGHDK, SYGVNS. V was pared by 6 bases and J by 6 bases, with 20 bases between. The CDR3 contains 15 residues. CDR3 residues: CASREAGGVRNGYTF. The CDR3 DNA reads as TGTGCCAGCAGGGAAGCGGGGGGGGTTCGTAATGGCTACACCTTC.

J is TRBJ2-5 and V is TRBV10-3; 8 positions agree with TRBD2. This CDR3 spans 14 amino acids. Germline values: CDR1 ENHRY, CDR2 SYGVKD. With V trimmed by 11 bases and J by 2 bases, 10 bases remained unmatched. For the CDR3, the DNA is TGTGCCGCCGGGGGGGGCCAACAACAAGAGACCCAGTACTTC. Residues: CAAGGGQQQETQYF.

The chain is built from TRBV19 and TRBJ2-2, with D possibly TRBD2 on 5 matching bases. From germline, CDR1 is LNHDA and CDR2 SQIVND (reference sequence). CDR3 length: 14 amino acids. Trimming stripped 4 bases from V and 4 bases from J, with 10 bases between. The CDR3 reads CASSTTSITGELFF. The CDR3 coding sequence is TGTGCCAGTAGTACTACTAGTATCACCGGGGAGCTGTTTTTT.

The chain employs TRBV18 and TRBJ1-1; D is uncertain. Germline lookup yields CDR1 KGHSH and CDR2 LQKENI. The CDR3 is made up of 14 amino acids. V lost 5 bases and J 1 base, leaving 11 bases between the germline ends. CDR3 coding DNA: TGTGCCAGCTCAGCCGGCGGCGGGAACACTGAAGCTTTCTTT. The encoded protein is CASSAGGGNTEAFF. The full variable domain, completed using reference TRBV18 and TRBJ1-1, is NAGVMQNPRHLVRRRGQEARLRCSPMKGHSHVYWYRQLPEEGLKFMVYLQKENIIDESGMPKERFSAEFPKEGPSILRIQQVVRGDSAAYFCASSAGGGNTEAFFGQGTRLTVV.

The chain couples TRBV5-1 to TRBJ1-4; 7 bases are shared with TRBD1. The V gene end was trimmed by 2 bases and the J gene end by 8 bases; junction bases not matched to a gene: 6. This CDR3 is built from 14 residues. CDR1 is SGHRS and CDR2 is YFSETQ in the germline V gene. The CDR3 is CASSFRGNGEKLFF. The CDR3 bases are TGCGCCAGCAGCTTCAGGGGGAACGGCGAAAAACTGTTTTTT.

This clone was recorded only once. Other DNA sequences in the same sample also yield this CDR3. The rearrangement uses TRBV18 and TRBJ1-2, with D hard to call. Per the germline V gene, CDR1 is KGHSH and CDR2 is LQKENI. CDR3 size: 13 residues. Trimming shortened V by 3 bases and J by 2 bases, and 7 bases separated the two germline ends. The DNA of the CDR3 is TGTGCCAGCTCACCGGACTCGAACTATGGCTACACCTTC. Translating it yields CASSPDSNYGYTF.

J is TRBJ2-1 and V is TRBV6-2 or TRBV6-3, with 9 bases aligning to TRBD1. Germline assignment: CDR1 MNHEY and CDR2 SVGEGT. V was pared by 5 bases and J by 2 bases, with 7 bases of the junction left unmatched. This CDR3 has 16 amino acids. CDR3 in amino acids: CASSRQTGGTYNEQFF. CDR3 bases: TGTGCCAGCAGTAGGCAAACAGGGGGCACCTACAATGAGCAGTTCTTC.

The CDR3 nucleotides are TGTGCCAGCAGCTTCGGGGGGGCCGGGGAGCTGTTTTTT. It yields the protein CASSFGGAGELFF. The chain carries TRBV7-8 and TRBJ2-2; 8 bases are shared with TRBD2. The CDR3 totals 13 residues. With V trimmed by 3 bases and J by 6 bases, 0 bases remained unmatched. CDR1 is SGHVS, CDR2 FQNEAQ, per germline.

The chain recombines TRBV6-5 with TRBJ1-2, with a possible D match to TRBD1 (6 bases). The germline V gene encodes CDR1 MNHEY and CDR2 SVGAGI. V was shortened by 5 bases and J by 8 bases, with 18 bases between the two germline ends. The CDR3 totals 14 residues. CDR3 in amino acids: CASSPRGGREGYTF. DNA for the CDR3: TGTGCCAGCAGTCCCCGCGGGGGGCGGGAGGGCTACACCTTC.

Only one count was recorded for this clone. J is TRBJ2-1 and V is TRBV21-1; the table's TRBD2 call for D was not verified on the DNA. TRBV21-1 is termed a pseudogene. This CDR3 has 16 residues. CDR3 nucleotides: TGTGCCAGCAGCAAAGGAGGTCCAGCGGGGTACAATGAGCAGTTCTTC. Protein: CASSKGGPAGYNEQFF.

The V gene is TRBV7-2, the J gene TRBJ1-6; perhaps TRBD1 as D (6 bases). CDR3 size: 17 residues. Trimming pared 4 bases from V and 6 bases from J, leaving 19 bases between. CDR1 and CDR2 (germline): SGHTA, FQGNSA. CDR3 sequence: CASSSAGGGGFNSPLHF. The CDR3 DNA reads TGTGCCAGCAGCTCCGCGGGAGGGGGAGGATTTAATTCACCCCTCCACTTT.